This T cell receptor beta chain was identified in a study of early T cells in non-severe SARS-CoV-2 infection. Study at large: Unpaired chains resulted from sequencing bulk RNA of unsorted whole blood. Study findings and constraints: VDJdb matching skewed toward anti-spike CD8 responses, missing private and CD4 specificities.

V was clipped by 0 bases and J by 8 bases, with 7 bases between them. The germline CDR1 and CDR2 sequences are SGHTA and FQGNSA. The CDR3 is 12 residues long. In the library, individual cDNA molecules carried attached unique molecular identifiers. TCRdb reprocessed the 5' RACE reads with MiXCR, giving one entry per CDR3 protein. The data hold 70,000 to 95,000 distinct CDR3 sequences, with about 14% observed a single time. A few counts support this clonotype. The antigen remains undetermined. The receptor's source is an adult who was a healthcare worker with PCR-confirmed SARS-CoV-2 infection or an uninfected control (not recorded which). The sample taken for sequencing was whole blood. V is TRBV7-2 and J is TRBJ1-2, with D unresolved. This chain's CDR3 is CASSLARQGYTF. CDR3 DNA: TGTGCCAGCAGCTTAGCGAGGCAGGGCTACACCTTC. Using reference TRBV7-2 and TRBJ1-2 for the parts outside the CDR3, the full variable domain is GAGVSQSPSNKVTEKGKDVELRCDPISGHTALYWYRQSLGQGLEFLIYFQGNSAPDKSGLPSDRFSAERTGGSVSTLTIQRTQQEDSAVYLCASSLARQGYTFGSGTRLTVV.